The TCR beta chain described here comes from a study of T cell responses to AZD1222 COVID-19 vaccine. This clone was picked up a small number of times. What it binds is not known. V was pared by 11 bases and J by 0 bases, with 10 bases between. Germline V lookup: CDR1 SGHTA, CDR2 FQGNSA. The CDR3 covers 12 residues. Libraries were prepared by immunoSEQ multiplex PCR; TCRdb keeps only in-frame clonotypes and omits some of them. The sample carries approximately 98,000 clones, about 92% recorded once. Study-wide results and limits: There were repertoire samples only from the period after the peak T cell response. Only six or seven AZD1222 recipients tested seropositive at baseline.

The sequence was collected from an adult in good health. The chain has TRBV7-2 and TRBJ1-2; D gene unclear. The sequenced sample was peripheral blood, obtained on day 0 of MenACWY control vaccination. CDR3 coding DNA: TGTGCCGCGTCCTCCACTAACTATGGCTACACCTTC. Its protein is CAASSTNYGYTF. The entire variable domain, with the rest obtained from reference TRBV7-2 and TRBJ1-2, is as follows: GAGVSQSPSNKVTEKGKDVELRCDPISGHTALYWYRQSLGQGLEFLIYFQGNSAPDKSGLPSDRFSAERTGGSVSTLTIQRTQQEDSAVYLCAASSTNYGYTFGSGTRLTVV.